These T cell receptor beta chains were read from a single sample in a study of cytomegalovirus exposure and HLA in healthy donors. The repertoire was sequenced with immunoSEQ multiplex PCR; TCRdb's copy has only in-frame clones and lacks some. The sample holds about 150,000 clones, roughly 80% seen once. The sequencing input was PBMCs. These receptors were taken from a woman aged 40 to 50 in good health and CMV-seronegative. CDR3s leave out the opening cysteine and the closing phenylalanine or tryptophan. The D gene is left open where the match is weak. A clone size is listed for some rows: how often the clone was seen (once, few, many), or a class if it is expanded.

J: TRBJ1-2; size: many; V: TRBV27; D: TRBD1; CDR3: ASSLSAAGGGYYGYT
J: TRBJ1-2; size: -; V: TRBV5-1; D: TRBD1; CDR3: ASSATGNDNYGYT
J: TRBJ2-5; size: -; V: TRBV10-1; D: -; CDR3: ASSLGPQETQY
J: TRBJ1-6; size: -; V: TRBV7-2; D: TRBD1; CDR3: ASSPGQVFYNSPLH
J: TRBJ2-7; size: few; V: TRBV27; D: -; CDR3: ASSISVSGYEQY
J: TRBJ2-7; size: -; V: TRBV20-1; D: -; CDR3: SAESGDEQY
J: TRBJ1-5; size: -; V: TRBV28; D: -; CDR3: ASSFWVSQEGNQPQH
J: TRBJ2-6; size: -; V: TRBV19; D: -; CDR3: ASIEGGGANVLT
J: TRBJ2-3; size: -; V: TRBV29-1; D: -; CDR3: SVGDGPDTQY
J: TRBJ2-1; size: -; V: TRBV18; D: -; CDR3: ASSDTLYNEQF
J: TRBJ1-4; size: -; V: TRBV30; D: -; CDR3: AWRMTGGSTNEKLF
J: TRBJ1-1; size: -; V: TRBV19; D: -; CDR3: ASSKNRVPANTEAF
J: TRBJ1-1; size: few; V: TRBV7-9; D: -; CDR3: ASSLRGNTEAF
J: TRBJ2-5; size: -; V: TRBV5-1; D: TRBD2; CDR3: ASSSPATSGSWGPRQETQY
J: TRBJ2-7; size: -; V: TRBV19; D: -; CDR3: ASSIGPGDRFRYEQY
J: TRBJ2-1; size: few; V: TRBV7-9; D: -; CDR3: SSSHFGRDSTNEQF
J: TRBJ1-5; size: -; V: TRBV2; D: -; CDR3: ASSDRGNQPQH
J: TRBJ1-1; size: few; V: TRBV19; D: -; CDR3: ASSRGGEAF
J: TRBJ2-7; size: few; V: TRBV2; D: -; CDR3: ASSVDTYKVYEQY
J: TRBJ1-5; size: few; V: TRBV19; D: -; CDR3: ATQSMWRGSNQPQH